This TCR beta chain comes out of a study of regulatory T cells in long-lasting Graves disease. Study-wide results and caveats: The work looked only at peripheral blood and did not look at thyroid tissue.

V was clipped by 5 bases and J by 0 bases; unmatched bases: 6. This CDR3 spans 15 amino acids. Looked up from germline, CDR1 is SEHNR and CDR2 is FQNEAQ (reference sequence). Time point in this sample: newly diagnosed GD, antithyroid drugs for less than 3 months. Making the TCR library involved RNA that had been extracted from PBMCs. Criteria from the American Thyroid Association guidelines were applied to diagnose Graves' disease. For TCR beta, libraries came from iRepertoire HTBI primers and Arm-PCR of CDR3 regions. One entry per CDR3 protein results from TCRdb running MiXCR on the multiplex PCR reads. This sample has roughly 220,000 distinct CDR3 sequences, with 15% to 20% found just once. The table lists this clonotype with a few counts. Antigen: not known.

The V call is TRBV7-9, the J call TRBJ1-2, with 7 bases fitting TRBD1. Here the sequenced sample was peripheral blood mononuclear cells (PBMCs), taken at new diagnosis, from a patient treated with antithyroid drugs. This receptor was identified in a female donor with Graves disease. CDR3 amino acids: CASSPGQESNYGYTF. Written as DNA, the CDR3 is TGTGCCAGCAGCCCCGGACAGGAGTCTAACTATGGCTACACCTTC. Filled out from reference TRBV7-9 and TRBJ1-2, the complete variable domain reads DTGVSQNPRHKITKRGQNVTFRCDPISEHNRLYWYRQTLGQGPEFLTYFQNEAQLEKSRLLSDRFSAERPKGSFSTLEIQRTEQGDSAMYLCASSPGQESNYGYTFGSGTRLTVV.